These 18 T cell receptor beta chains share one sample of origin, sequenced in a study of blood T cell repertoires in COVID-19. The repertoire was sequenced with immunoSEQ multiplex PCR; TCRdb's copy has only in-frame clones and lacks some. The table lists roughly 250,000 clones, approximately 90% of them singletons. The sequencing input was peripheral blood. These TCRs come from a man aged 30-40 years with acute or convalescent COVID-19.

The V and J genes are TRBV29-1 and TRBJ1-2; weak D call: TRBD1 (6 bases). This CDR3 spans 15 amino acids. Germline V gene data show CDR1 as SQVTM and CDR2 as ANQGSEA. The ends were cut back, 4 bases at V and 8 bases at J, with 23 bases in the middle. CDR3 sequence: CSVGGNSRDNRGYTF. CDR3 in DNA: TGCAGCGTTGGAGGAAATTCCCGGGACAATCGGGGCTACACCTTC.

This clone was picked up a small number of times. This rearrangement joins TRBV5-1 to TRBJ1-2; no firm D call. The germline V gene encodes CDR1 SGHRS and CDR2 YFSETQ. Trimming shortened V by 0 bases and J by 4 bases, and 7 bases separated the two germline ends. This CDR3 has 13 amino acids. CDR3 residues: CASSLVISYGYTF. In DNA form, the CDR3 reads TGCGCCAGCAGCTTGGTTATATCCTATGGCTACACCTTC.

V is TRBV5-1 and J is TRBJ2-3; no reliable D call. The CDR3 spans 13 residues. Germline values: CDR1 SGHRS, CDR2 YFSETQ. Trimming cost V 2 bases and J 4 bases, with 8 bases left between them. The CDR3, as DNA: TGCGCCAGCAGCTTTATTCCCTCAGATACGCAGTATTTT. Translating it yields CASSFIPSDTQYF.

The chain recombines TRBV5-4 with TRBJ2-5, with 8 bases matching TRBD1. Germline V lookup: CDR1 SGHNT, CDR2 YYREEE (reference sequence). J gave up 3 bases and V 4 bases, and 8 bases lay outside the gene matches. The CDR3 contains 15 residues. The CDR3 coding sequence is TGTGCCAGCAGCCCGCCAGGGGGCACGGAAGAGACCCAGTACTTC. It is translated as CASSPPGGTEETQYF.

This clone was counted a single time. One junction end does not reproduce the germline sequence, and a read error may be involved. This chain joins TRBV7-7 and TRBJ2-2, with D possibly TRBD2 on 6 matching bases. Germline V gene sequence: CDR1 SSHAT, CDR2 FNYEAQ (reference sequence). The CDR3 runs 18 residues. The CDR3 protein is CASSSSRDSPLPAGELFF. CDR3 DNA: TGTGCTAGCAGCAGCAGCCGGGACTCTCCCCTTCCCGCCGGGGAGCTGTTTTTT.

The chain links TRBV10-3 to TRBJ2-7, with 7 bases fitting TRBD1. Germline loops: CDR1 ENHRY, CDR2 SYGVKD. CDR3 size: 12 residues. Trimming cost V 6 bases and J 4 bases; bases outside gene matches: 3. The CDR3 is CAISLTGYEQYF. CDR3 sequence (DNA): TGTGCCATCAGCTTGACAGGGTACGAGCAGTACTTC.

The genes are TRBV11-2 and TRBJ2-4; TRBD1 matches 8 bases. From germline, CDR1 is SGHAT and CDR2 FQNNGV. J lost 6 bases, V lost 4 bases, and 2 bases had no gene match. This CDR3 spans 13 amino acids. The chain's CDR3 is CASSSQGGNIQYF. The CDR3 nucleotides are TGTGCCAGCAGCTCACAGGGGGGAAACATTCAGTACTTC.

J is TRBJ1-5 and V is TRBV7-5; the table's D call TRBD1 went unverified against the DNA. TRBV7-5 counts as a pseudogene. This CDR3 is 16 amino acids long. As DNA, the CDR3 is TGTGCCAGAAGCTTAGAATTCAGTAGGGGCCATCAGCCCCAGCATTTT. This gives the protein CARSLEFSRGHQPQHF.

The chain links TRBV27 to TRBJ1-2; D perhaps matches TRBD1 (6 bases). CDR1 and CDR2 from the germline V gene are MNHEY and SMNVEV (reference sequence). This CDR3 has 16 amino acids. Trimming took off 5 bases at V and 3 bases at J, with 19 bases between the two ends. The CDR3 loop is CASSGGGGRGDYGYTF. CDR3 nucleotides: TGTGCCAGCAGTGGAGGGGGGGGGCGCGGGGACTATGGCTACACCTTC.

This clone was counted a single time. The chain joins TRBV3-1 (or the pseudogene TRBV3-2) to TRBJ2-1, with TRBD2 as a possible D gene (5 bases). The CDR3 has 14 residues. V was trimmed by 9 bases and J by 5 bases, leaving 17 bases between them. The germline V gene has CDR1 LGHDT and CDR2 YNNKEL (reference sequence). CDR3 region: CARKPGIQNNEQFF. DNA of the CDR3: TGTGCCAGAAAACCCGGGATTCAGAACAATGAGCAGTTCTTC.

The rearrangement uses TRBV5-8 and TRBJ2-2, with a possible D match to TRBD2 (6 bases). The V and J ends lost 1 base and 1 base respectively, with 17 bases between them. This CDR3 region has 18 residues. Germline CDR1 SGHTS, CDR2 YDEGEE. The chain's CDR3 is CASSLFIRGGLNTGELFF. CDR3 in DNA: TGTGCCAGCAGCTTGTTTATTAGAGGAGGGTTGAACACCGGGGAGCTGTTTTTT.

This clone was counted between two and nine times. The chain couples TRBV25-1 to TRBJ2-7; TRBD1 might be the D (5 bases). Germline assignment: CDR1 MGHDK and CDR2 SYGVNS. V lost 2 bases to trimming and J lost 5 bases, with 16 bases between them. The CDR3 has 15 residues. For the CDR3, the DNA is TGTGCCAGCAGTGAAATTTCCCATCAGGGAAACGAGCAGTACTTC. This encodes CASSEISHQGNEQYF.

The chain combines TRBV28 with TRBJ1-2, with 7 bases matching TRBD1. J lost 4 bases, V lost 3 bases, and 2 bases had no gene match. Germline values: CDR1 MDHEN, CDR2 SYDVKM. The CDR3 extends over 13 amino acids. The CDR3 bases are TGTGCCAGCAGTTTGGGACAGTTCTATGGCTACACCTTC. Its protein is CASSLGQFYGYTF.

This clone showed up just once. The chain is built from TRBV6-4 and TRBJ2-1; TRBD1 aligns across 7 bases. CDR1 and CDR2 from the germline V gene are MRHNA and SNTAGT. The junction had 9 bases not matched to a gene; V was cut back by 6 bases and J by 7 bases. The CDR3 has 14 amino acids. CDR3 region: CASSLTGRMNEQFF. CDR3 in DNA: TGTGCCAGCAGCCTGACAGGGAGAATGAATGAGCAGTTCTTC.

V is TRBV6-5 and J is TRBJ1-1; the D is unclear. The V end was cut by 3 bases, the J end by 10 bases, with 15 bases between. Germline V gene data show CDR1 as MNHEY and CDR2 as SVGAGI. The CDR3 contains 13 residues. The chain's CDR3 is CASSYSSGGRAFF. CDR3 DNA sequence: TGTGCCAGCAGTTATAGTAGCGGAGGGCGAGCTTTCTTT.

The chain uses TRBV11-3 and TRBJ2-1, with 13 bases fitting TRBD2. With 5 bases clipped from V and 3 bases from J, the junction kept 4 bases outside the gene matches. This CDR3 contains 16 residues. CDR1 SGHNT and CDR2 YENEEA come from the germline V gene. In DNA, the CDR3 is TGTGCCAGCAGCCCCGGGACTAGCGGGATCTACAATGAGCAGTTCTTC. Protein sequence: CASSPGTSGIYNEQFF.

In its sample, this clone was seen a few times. The chain employs TRBV27 and TRBJ2-2; D ambiguous. Germline V lookup: CDR1 MNHEY, CDR2 SMNVEV (reference sequence). This CDR3 has 13 amino acids. The ends were cut back, 3 bases at V and 4 bases at J, with 6 bases in the middle. In DNA, the CDR3 is TGTGCCAGCAGTTTCCACGGCACCGGGGAGCTGTTTTTT. Its translation is CASSFHGTGELFF.

The chain uses TRBV5-1 and TRBJ2-7; 9 positions agree with TRBD1. Germline V lookup: CDR1 SGHRS, CDR2 YFSETQ. The CDR3 runs 15 residues. Losses at the gene ends were 4 bases for V and 2 bases for J; bases not matched to a gene: 7. CDR3 coding DNA: TGCGCCAGCAGCCCCCAGGGACAGGGAGCCTACGAGCAGTACTTC. This gives the protein CASSPQGQGAYEQYF.